These 14 T cell receptor beta chains came from one sample sequenced in a study of blood T cell repertoires in COVID-19 (dated by TCRdb to about 2020). Receptor amplification or capture employed the immunoSEQ multiplex PCR assay. TCRdb took over this immuneACCESS table, retaining in-frame rearrangements with V and J assigned. Such tables are incomplete; in checked studies, under half of the missing clones stem from an unresolved V gene, and the remainder is unexplained. Within this sample are around 220,000 clones, with 80% of them counted one time only. The top ten hold approximately 5% of the sample. Specimen: peripheral blood. These receptors came from a human donor in a cohort sampled during active COVID-19.

This clone is a singleton in its sample. This sequence joins TRBV6-2 or TRBV6-3 and TRBJ2-1; 7 bases are shared with TRBD2. The germline V gene encodes CDR1 MNHEY and CDR2 SVGEGT. The CDR3 is 15 residues long. Trimming took 2 bases from V and 0 from J; bases not matched to a gene: 1. The CDR3, as DNA: TGTGCCAGCAGTTACGGCGGGGGCTCCTACAATGAGCAGTTCTTC. This codes for CASSYGGGSYNEQFF.

The chain couples TRBV7-9 to TRBJ2-7; perhaps TRBD1 as D (6 bases). Trimming took 7 bases from V and 4 from J, leaving 17 bases between them. The CDR3 covers 14 residues. Germline V gene sequence: CDR1 SEHNR, CDR2 FQNEAQ (reference sequence). The DNA of the CDR3 is TGTGCCAGCACTGTACCCAGGGGCGGGTACGAGCAGTACTTC. Amino acid sequence: CASTVPRGGYEQYF.

The CDR3 reads CASSLAGNEQYF. The CDR3 DNA reads as TGTGCCAGCAGCTTGGCAGGAAACGAGCAGTACTTC. This chain uses TRBV5-5 with TRBJ2-7; D is uncertain. Trimming removed 0 bases at V and 5 bases at J, with 6 bases between. Germline V lookup: CDR1 SGHKS, CDR2 YYEKEE (reference sequence). This CDR3 region has 12 residues. The entire variable domain, with the rest obtained from reference TRBV5-5 and TRBJ2-7, is as follows: DAGVTQSPTHLIKTRGQQVTLRCSPISGHKSVSWYQQVLGQGPQFIFQYYEKEERGRGNFPDRFSARQFPNYSSELNVNALLLGDSALYLCASSLAGNEQYFGPGTRLTVT.

This chain uses TRBV12-3 or TRBV12-4 with TRBJ2-3, with D possibly matching TRBD2 (5 bases). V lost 8 bases, J lost 3 bases, and 12 bases lay in between. There are 13 residues in the CDR3. The DNA for the CDR3 is TGTGCCAGCCTCGGGATACGTACAGATACGCAGTATTTT. It encodes CASLGIRTDTQYF.

The chain links TRBV24-1 to TRBJ2-7, with no clear D. The CDR3 extends over 13 amino acids. Germline V lookup: CDR1 KGHDR, CDR2 SFDVKD. The ends were cut back, 4 bases at V and 3 bases at J, with 9 bases in the middle. This chain's CDR3 is CATSDGRNYEQYF. Written as DNA, the CDR3 is TGTGCCACCAGTGACGGCAGGAACTACGAGCAGTACTTC.

This rearrangement joins TRBV5-4 to TRBJ1-1; TRBD1 aligns across 10 bases. CDR3 size: 15 residues. J lost 5 bases, V lost 3 bases, and 7 bases had no gene match. CDR1 and CDR2 from the germline V gene are SGHNT and YYREEE (reference sequence). As DNA, the CDR3 is TGTGCCAGCAGCTATGACAGGGGGCAATGGACTGAAGCTTTCTTT. Protein: CASSYDRGQWTEAFF.

The J gene is TRBJ1-3, the V gene TRBV12-3 or TRBV12-4; tentative D call: TRBD1 (5 bases). CDR3 length: 13 residues. Trimming pared 4 bases from V and 4 bases from J, leaving 8 bases between. This CDR3 is CASSWGEGNTIYF. CDR3 nucleotide sequence: TGTGCCAGCAGTTGGGGGGAAGGAAACACCATATATTTT.

On this clone: This CDR3 is also generated by other DNA sequences in the sample. This chain uses TRBV5-1 with TRBJ1-5; D uncertain. Germline loops: CDR1 SGHRS, CDR2 YFSETQ. There are 14 residues in the CDR3. V gave up 0 bases and J gave up 4 bases, with 8 bases separating them. The DNA for the CDR3 is TGCGCCAGCAGCTTGGATTCGGGGAATCAGCCCCAGCATTTT. Its protein is CASSLDSGNQPQHF. The whole variable domain, remainder taken from reference TRBV5-1 and TRBJ1-5, is KAGVTQTPRYLIKTRGQQVTLSCSPISGHRSVSWYQQTPGQGLQFLFEYFSETQRNKGNFPGRFSGRQFSNSRSEMNVSTLELGDSALYLCASSLDSGNQPQHFGDGTRLSIL.

This clone appeared a few times. The rearrangement joins TRBV27 to TRBJ2-3; a possible D gene is TRBD1 (5 bases). The CDR3 contains 15 residues. CDR1 and CDR2 (germline): MNHEY, SMNVEV (reference sequence). V lost 5 bases, J lost 0 bases, and 12 bases lay in between. As DNA, the CDR3 is TGTGCCAGCAGTGTAGGACATGCTAGCACAGATACGCAGTATTTT. Encoded protein: CASSVGHASTDTQYF.

The chain employs TRBV5-8 and TRBJ1-1; 12 bases agree with TRBD1. Germline values: CDR1 SGHTS, CDR2 YDEGEE. The CDR3 length is 18 residues. The trim removed 4 bases at V and 1 base at J, leaving 11 bases unmatched. The CDR3 region has the DNA TGTGCCAGCAGCGTATGGTGGGGGACAGGGGGCAGGAACACTGAAGCTTTCTTT. The encoded protein is CASSVWWGTGGRNTEAFF.

This clone was detected only a few times. The chain carries TRBV5-1 and TRBJ2-7; 12 bases agree with TRBD1. This CDR3 is 14 amino acids long. From germline, CDR1 is SGHRS and CDR2 YFSETQ. V was pared by 4 bases and J by 5 bases, with 4 bases of the junction left unmatched. For the CDR3, the DNA is TGCGCCAGCAGCCAGGGACAGGGGGCTAACGAGCAGTACTTC. Its translation: CASSQGQGANEQYF.

CDR3 region: CASSPTSGRFEQFF. CDR3 in DNA: TGTGCCAGCAGCCCAACTAGCGGGAGGTTTGAGCAGTTCTTC. The rearrangement links TRBV11-2 to TRBJ2-1, with 12 bases identical to TRBD2. This CDR3 comprises 14 residues. Trimming removed 5 bases from V and 9 bases from J; junction bases left unmatched: 5. Germline V gene sequence: CDR1 SGHAT, CDR2 FQNNGV.

The chain joins TRBV29-1 to TRBJ2-7; D may be TRBD2 (5 bases). The germline V gene encodes CDR1 SQVTM and CDR2 ANQGSEA. The CDR3 totals 13 residues. V lost 4 bases and J lost 4, with 14 bases in between. CDR3 nucleotides: TGCAGCGTTGTGGAGGCAGATTCTTACGAGCAGTACTTC. The encoded protein is CSVVEADSYEQYF.

This chain uses TRBV27 with TRBJ1-1; 12 positions match TRBD1. The CDR3 sequence is 17 residues long. V dropped 0 bases and J dropped 4; count of bases not matched to a gene: 6. The germline gives CDR1 MNHEY, CDR2 SMNVEV (reference sequence). The CDR3 DNA follows: TGTGCCAGCAGTTTATCTGGGACAGGGGGCATGGGCACTGAAGCTTTCTTT. It is translated as CASSLSGTGGMGTEAFF.